The clone carrying this TCR beta chain was observed a few times. These data belong to a study of blood T cell repertoires in COVID-19. The overall study: Samples taken during acute and convalescent COVID-19 were collected in the United States, Italy and Spain. PBMCs, B-cell-depleted T cells, or T cells were the source of the cDNA or gDNA that made up the material.

Germline-derived CDR1 and CDR2 are LNHDA and SQIVND (reference sequence). J gave up 2 bases and V 5 bases, and 5 bases lay outside the gene matches. This CDR3 has 15 residues. In the original workflow: Nucleated cell number was recorded as an estimate derived from reference gene primer amplification. The table came from immunoSEQ multiplex PCR; TCRdb's copy has only in-frame clones and leaves some out. Clonal size and the V and J genes are those of that table, whereas D and trimming came from the DNA. The repertoire has 200,000 to 300,000 clones, almost 85% of them found once; the top ten carry 4%. The source of this sequence is a man in his fifties or sixties with acute or convalescent COVID-19. Sequenced sample: peripheral blood. This chain links TRBV19 with TRBJ2-3; the match to TRBD2 covers 9 bases. The CDR3 here is CASSFLAGSTDTQYF. The CDR3 DNA is TGTGCCAGTAGTTTCCTAGCGGGATCCACAGATACGCAGTATTTT.